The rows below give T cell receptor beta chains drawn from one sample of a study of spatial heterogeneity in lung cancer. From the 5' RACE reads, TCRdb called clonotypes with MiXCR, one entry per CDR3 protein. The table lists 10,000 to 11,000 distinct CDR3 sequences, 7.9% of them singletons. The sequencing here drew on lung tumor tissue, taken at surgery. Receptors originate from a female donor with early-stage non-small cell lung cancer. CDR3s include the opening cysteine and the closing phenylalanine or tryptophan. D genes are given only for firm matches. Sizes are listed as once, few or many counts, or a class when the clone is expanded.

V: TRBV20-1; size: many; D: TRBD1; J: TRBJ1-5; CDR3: CSASPGQRYSNQPQHF; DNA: TGCAGTGCTAGTCCGGGACAGCGATATAGCAATCAGCCCCAGCATTTT
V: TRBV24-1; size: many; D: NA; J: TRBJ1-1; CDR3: CATGANTEAFF; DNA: TGTGCCACCGGGGCGAACACTGAAGCTTTCTTT
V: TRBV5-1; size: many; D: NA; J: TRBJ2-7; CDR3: CASSLDPGSIYEQYF; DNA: TGCGCCAGCAGCTTGGATCCGGGGTCGATCTACGAGCAGTACTTC
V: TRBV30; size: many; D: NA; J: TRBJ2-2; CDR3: CAWEARATGELFF; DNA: TGTGCCTGGGAGGCCAGGGCCACCGGGGAGCTGTTTTTT
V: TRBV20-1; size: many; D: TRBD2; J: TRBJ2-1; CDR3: CSAREVAGGYNEQFF; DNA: TGCAGTGCTAGAGAGGTAGCGGGGGGATACAATGAGCAGTTCTTC
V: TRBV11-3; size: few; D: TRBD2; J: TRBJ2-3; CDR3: CASSSRAGGSDTQYF; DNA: TGTGCCAGCAGCTCCAGAGCGGGGGGGTCAGATACGCAGTATTTT
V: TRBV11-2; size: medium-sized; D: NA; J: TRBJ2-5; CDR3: CASSLDPVVKTQYF; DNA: TGTGCCAGCAGCTTAGATCCGGTGGTAAAGACCCAGTACTTC
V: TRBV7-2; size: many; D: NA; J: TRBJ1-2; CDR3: CASSLLGGYTF; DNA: TGTGCCAGCAGCTTATTAGGGGGCTACACCTTC
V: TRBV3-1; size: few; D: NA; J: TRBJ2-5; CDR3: CASSQDAGEGETQYF; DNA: TGTGCCAGCAGCCAAGATGCGGGCGAGGGAGAGACCCAGTACTTC
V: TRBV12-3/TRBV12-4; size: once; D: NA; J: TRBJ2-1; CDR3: CASSLGWEREQFF; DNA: TGTGCCAGCAGTTTAGGTTGGGAGCGTGAGCAGTTCTTC